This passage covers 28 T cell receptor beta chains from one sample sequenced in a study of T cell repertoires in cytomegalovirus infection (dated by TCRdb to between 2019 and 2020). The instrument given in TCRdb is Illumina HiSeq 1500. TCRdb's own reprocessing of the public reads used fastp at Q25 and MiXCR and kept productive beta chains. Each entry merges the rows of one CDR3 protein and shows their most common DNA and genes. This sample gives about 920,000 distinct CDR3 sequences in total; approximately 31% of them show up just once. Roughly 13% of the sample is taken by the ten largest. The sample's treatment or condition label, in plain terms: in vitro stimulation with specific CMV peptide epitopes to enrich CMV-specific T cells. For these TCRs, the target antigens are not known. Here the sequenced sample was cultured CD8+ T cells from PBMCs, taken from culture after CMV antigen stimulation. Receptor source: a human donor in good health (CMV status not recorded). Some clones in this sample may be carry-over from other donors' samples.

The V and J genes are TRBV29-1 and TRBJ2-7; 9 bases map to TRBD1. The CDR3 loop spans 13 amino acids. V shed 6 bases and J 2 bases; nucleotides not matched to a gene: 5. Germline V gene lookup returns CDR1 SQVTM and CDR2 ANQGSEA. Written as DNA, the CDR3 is TGCAGCGTAGGACAGGGGAGGCCCTACGAGCAGTACTTC. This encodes CSVGQGRPYEQYF.

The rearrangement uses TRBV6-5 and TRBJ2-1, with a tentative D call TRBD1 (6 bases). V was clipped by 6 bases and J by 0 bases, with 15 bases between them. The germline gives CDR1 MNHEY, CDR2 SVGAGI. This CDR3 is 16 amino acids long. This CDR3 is CASSSTTGSSYNEQFF. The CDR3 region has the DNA TGTGCCAGCAGCTCAACTACAGGGAGCTCCTACAATGAGCAGTTCTTC.

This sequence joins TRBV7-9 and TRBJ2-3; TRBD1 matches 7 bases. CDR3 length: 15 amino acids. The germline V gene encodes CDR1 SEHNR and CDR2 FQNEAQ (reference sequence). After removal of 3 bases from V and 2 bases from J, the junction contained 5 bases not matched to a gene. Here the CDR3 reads CASSFPGQTTDTQYF. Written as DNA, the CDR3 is TGTGCCAGCAGCTTTCCGGGACAGACCACAGATACGCAGTATTTT.

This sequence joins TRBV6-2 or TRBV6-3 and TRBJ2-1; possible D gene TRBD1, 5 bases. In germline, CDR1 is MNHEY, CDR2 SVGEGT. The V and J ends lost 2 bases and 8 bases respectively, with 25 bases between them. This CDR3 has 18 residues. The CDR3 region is CASSYPLSTSPFRDEQFF. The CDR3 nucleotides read TGTGCCAGCAGTTACCCCCTGTCGACCAGCCCCTTCAGGGATGAGCAGTTCTTC.

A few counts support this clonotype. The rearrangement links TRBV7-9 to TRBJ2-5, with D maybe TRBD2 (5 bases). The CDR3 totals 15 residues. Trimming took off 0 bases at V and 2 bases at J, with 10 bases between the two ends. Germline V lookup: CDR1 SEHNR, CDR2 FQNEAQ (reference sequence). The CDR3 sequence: CASSLAREGQETQYF. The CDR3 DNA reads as TGTGCCAGCAGCTTAGCGAGGGAAGGACAAGAGACCCAGTACTTC.

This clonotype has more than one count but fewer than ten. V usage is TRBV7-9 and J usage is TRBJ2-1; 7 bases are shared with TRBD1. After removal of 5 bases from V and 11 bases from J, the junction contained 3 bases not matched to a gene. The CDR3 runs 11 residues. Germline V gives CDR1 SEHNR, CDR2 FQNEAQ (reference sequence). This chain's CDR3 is CASSTDRKQFF. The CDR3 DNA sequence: TGTGCCAGCAGCACGGACAGGAAGCAGTTCTTC.

DNA of the CDR3: TGTGCCAGCACCTTGTGGACCCCCGACTCAGATACGCAGTATTTT. Its protein is CASTLWTPDSDTQYF. This chain uses TRBV12-3 or TRBV12-4 with TRBJ2-3; D is ambiguous. Trimming pared 7 bases from V and 4 bases from J, leaving 18 bases between. The CDR3 runs to 15 residues.

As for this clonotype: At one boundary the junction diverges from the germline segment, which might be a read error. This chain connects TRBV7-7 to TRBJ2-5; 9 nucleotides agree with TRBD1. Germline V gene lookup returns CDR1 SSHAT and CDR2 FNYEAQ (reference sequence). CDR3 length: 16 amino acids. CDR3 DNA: TGTGCTAGCAGCTTAGACGGCGGACAGGGGTCGGAGACCCAGTACTTC. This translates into CASSLDGGQGSETQYF. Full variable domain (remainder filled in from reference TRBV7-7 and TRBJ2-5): GAGVSQSPRYKVTKRGQDVTLRCDPISSHATLYWYQQALGQGPEFLTYFNYEAQPDKSGLPSDRFSAERPEGSISTLTIQRTEQRDSAMYRCASSLDGGQGSETQYFGPGTRLLVL.

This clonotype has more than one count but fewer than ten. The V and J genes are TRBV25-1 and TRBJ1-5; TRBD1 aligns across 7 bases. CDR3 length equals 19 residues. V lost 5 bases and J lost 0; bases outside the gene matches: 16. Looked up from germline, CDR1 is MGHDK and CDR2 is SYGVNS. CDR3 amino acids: CASSSPTGTNTYSNQPQHF. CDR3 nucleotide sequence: TGTGCCAGCAGTTCACCGACAGGGACGAATACATATAGCAATCAGCCCCAGCATTTT.

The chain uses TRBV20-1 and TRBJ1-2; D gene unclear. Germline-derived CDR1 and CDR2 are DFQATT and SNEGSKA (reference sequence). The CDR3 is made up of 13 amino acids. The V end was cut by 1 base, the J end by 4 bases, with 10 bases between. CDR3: CSARGVGLYGYTF. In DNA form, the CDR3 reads TGCAGTGCTAGAGGGGTAGGCCTCTATGGCTACACCTTC.

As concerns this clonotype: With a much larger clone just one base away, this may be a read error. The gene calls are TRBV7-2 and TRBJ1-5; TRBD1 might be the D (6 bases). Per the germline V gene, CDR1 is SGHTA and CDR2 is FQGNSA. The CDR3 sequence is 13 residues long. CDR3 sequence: CVSSRGGYRPQHF. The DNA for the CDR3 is TGTGTCAGCAGCCGAGGGGGGTATCGGCCCCAGCATTTT.

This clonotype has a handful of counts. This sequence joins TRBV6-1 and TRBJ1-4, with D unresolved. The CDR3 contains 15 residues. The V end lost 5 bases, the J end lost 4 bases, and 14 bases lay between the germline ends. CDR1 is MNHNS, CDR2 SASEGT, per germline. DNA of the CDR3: TGTGCCAGCAGTCCCCATAGGTACCATAATGAAAAACTGTTTTTT. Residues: CASSPHRYHNEKLFF.

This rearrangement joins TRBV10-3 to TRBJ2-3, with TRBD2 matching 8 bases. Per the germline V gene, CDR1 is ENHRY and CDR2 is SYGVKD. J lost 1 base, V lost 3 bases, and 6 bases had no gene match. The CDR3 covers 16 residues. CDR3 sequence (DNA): TGTGCCATCAGTGAAAGGGGTAGCGGGGGCACAGATACGCAGTATTTT. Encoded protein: CAISERGSGGTDTQYF.

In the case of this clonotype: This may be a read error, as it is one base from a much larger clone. This CDR3 is CTSSPGTGARQPQHF. The CDR3 region has the DNA TGTACCAGCAGTCCGGGGACAGGGGCGAGGCAGCCCCAGCATTTT. V gene TRBV27 combines with J gene TRBJ1-5; the match to TRBD1 covers 10 bases. The germline gives CDR1 MNHEY, CDR2 SMNVEV (reference sequence). This CDR3 has 15 residues.

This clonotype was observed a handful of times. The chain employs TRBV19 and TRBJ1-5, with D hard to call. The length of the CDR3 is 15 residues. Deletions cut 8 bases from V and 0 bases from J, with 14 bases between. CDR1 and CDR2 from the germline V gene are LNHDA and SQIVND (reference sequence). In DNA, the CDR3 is TGTGCCAGTGGGAGAACGGCTTATAGCAATCAGCCCCAGCATTTT. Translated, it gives CASGRTAYSNQPQHF.

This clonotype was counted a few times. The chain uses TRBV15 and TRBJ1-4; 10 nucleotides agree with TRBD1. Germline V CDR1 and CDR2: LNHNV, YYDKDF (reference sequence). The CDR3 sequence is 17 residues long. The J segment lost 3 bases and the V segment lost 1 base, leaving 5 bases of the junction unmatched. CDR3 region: CATSRGQGARSNEKLFF. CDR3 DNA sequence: TGTGCCACCAGCAGAGGACAGGGGGCGCGATCTAATGAAAAACTGTTTTTT.

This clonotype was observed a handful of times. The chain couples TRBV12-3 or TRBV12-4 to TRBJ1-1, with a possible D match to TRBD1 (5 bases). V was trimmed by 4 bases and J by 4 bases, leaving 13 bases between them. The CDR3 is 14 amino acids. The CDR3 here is CASSWTLTGTEAFF. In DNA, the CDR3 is TGTGCCAGCAGTTGGACACTTACAGGCACTGAAGCTTTCTTT.

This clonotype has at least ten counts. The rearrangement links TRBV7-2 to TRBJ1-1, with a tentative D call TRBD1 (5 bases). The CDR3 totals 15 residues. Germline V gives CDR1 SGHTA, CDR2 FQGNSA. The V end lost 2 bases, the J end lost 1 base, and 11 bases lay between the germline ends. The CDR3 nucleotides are TGTGCCAGCAGCTTACCCTACACAGGGAACACTGAAGCTTTCTTT. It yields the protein CASSLPYTGNTEAFF.

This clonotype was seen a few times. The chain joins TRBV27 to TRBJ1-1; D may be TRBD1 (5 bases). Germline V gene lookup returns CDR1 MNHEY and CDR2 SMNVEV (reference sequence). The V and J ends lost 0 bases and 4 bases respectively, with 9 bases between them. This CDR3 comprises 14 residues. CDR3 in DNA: TGTGCCAGCAGTTTATCGATCAGGGCCACTGAAGCTTTCTTT. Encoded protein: CASSLSIRATEAFF.

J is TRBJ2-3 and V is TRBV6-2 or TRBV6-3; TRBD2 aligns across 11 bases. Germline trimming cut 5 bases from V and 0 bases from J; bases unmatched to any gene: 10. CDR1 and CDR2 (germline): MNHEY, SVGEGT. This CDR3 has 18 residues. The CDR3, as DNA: TGTGCCAGCAGTGTGGAGACTAGCGGGGCCCTAAGCACAGATACGCAGTATTTT. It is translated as CASSVETSGALSTDTQYF.

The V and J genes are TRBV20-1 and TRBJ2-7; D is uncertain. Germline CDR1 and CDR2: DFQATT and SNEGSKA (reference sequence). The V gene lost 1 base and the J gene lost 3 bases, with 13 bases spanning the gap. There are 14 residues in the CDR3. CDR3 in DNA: TGCAGTGCTAGAGCCGGGTTTCTCGACTACGAGCAGTACTTC. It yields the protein CSARAGFLDYEQYF.

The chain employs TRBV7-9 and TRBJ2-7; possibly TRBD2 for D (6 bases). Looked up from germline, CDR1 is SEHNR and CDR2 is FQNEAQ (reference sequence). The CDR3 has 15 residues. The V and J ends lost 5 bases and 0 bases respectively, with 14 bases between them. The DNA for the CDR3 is TGTGCCAGCAGCCATCCGGGGGAGAGCTCCTACGAGCAGTACTTC. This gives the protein CASSHPGESSYEQYF. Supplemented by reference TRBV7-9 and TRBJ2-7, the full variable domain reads DTGVSQNPRHKITKRGQNVTFRCDPISEHNRLYWYRQTLGQGPEFLTYFQNEAQLEKSRLLSDRFSAERPKGSFSTLEIQRTEQGDSAMYLCASSHPGESSYEQYFGPGTRLTVT.

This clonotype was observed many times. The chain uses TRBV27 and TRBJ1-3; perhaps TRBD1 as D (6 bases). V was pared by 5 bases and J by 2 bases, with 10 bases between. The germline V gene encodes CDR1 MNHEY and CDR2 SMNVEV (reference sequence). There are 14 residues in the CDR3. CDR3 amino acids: CASSQQGAGNTIYF. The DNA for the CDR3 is TGTGCCAGCAGTCAACAGGGTGCTGGAAACACCATATATTTT.

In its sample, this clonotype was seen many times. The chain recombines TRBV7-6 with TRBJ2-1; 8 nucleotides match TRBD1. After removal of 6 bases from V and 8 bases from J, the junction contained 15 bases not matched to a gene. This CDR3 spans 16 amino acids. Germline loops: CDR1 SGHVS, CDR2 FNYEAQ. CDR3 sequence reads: CASSDGQGLLGDEQFF. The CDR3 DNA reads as TGTGCCAGCAGTGACGGACAGGGCTTATTGGGTGATGAGCAGTTCTTC.

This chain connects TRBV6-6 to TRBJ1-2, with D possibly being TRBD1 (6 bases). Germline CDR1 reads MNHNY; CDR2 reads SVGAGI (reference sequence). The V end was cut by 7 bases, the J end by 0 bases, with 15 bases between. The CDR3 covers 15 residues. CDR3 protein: CASTSDSRPNYGYTF. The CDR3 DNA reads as TGTGCCAGCACCTCGGACAGCCGCCCTAACTATGGCTACACCTTC.

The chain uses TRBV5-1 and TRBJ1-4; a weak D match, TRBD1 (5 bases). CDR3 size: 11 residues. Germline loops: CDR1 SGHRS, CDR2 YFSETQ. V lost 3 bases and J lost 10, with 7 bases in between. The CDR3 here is CASSSDRKLFF. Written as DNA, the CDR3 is TGCGCCAGCAGCTCCGACAGAAAACTGTTTTTT.

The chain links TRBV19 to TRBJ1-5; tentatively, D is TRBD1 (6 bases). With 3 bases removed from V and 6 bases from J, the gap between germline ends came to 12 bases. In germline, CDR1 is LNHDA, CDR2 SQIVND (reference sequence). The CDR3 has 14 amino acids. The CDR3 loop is CASSIGGEGQPQHF. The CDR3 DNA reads TGTGCCAGTAGTATTGGGGGCGAGGGTCAGCCCCAGCATTTT.

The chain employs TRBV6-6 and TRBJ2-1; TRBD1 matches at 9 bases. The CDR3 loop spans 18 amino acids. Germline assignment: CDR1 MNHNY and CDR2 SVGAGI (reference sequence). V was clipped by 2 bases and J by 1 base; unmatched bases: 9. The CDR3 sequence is CASSYPRTGVRSYNEQFF. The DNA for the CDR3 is TGTGCCAGCAGTTACCCCCGGACAGGGGTTCGGTCCTACAATGAGCAGTTCTTC.